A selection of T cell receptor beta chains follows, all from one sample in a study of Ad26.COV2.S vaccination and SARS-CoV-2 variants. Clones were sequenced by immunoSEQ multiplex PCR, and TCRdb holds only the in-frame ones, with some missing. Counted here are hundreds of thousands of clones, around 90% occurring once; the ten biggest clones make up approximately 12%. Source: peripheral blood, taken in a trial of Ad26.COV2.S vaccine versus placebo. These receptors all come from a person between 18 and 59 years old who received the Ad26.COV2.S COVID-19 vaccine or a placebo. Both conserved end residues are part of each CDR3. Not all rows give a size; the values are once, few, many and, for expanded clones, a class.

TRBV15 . CATGTSGRMNTGELFF
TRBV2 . CASSEERPYTGELFF
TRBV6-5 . CASSLYSQSDEQFF
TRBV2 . CASSEVRASTEAFF
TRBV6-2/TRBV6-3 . CASSRTTSGIDTQYF
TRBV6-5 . CASSYSEGSYEQYF
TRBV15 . CATSRDPGVQPQHF
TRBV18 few CASSPGTGSYEQYF
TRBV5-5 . CASSLFSSPNEQFF
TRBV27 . CASSTMRFPYEQYF
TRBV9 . CASSVRDGYEQYF
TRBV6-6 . CASSYPGTGTGELFF